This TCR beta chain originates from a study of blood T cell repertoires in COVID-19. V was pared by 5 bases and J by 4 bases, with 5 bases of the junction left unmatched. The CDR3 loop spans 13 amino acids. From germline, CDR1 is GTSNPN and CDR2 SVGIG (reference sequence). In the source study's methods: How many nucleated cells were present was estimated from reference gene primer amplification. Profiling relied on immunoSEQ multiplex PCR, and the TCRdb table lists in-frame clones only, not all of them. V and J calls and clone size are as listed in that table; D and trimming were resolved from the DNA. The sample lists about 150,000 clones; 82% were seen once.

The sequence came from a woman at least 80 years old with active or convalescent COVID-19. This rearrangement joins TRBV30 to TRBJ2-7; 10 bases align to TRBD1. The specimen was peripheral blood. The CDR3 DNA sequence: TGTGCCTGGTCAGACAGGGGGCTTTACGAGCAGTACTTC. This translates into CAWSDRGLYEQYF.